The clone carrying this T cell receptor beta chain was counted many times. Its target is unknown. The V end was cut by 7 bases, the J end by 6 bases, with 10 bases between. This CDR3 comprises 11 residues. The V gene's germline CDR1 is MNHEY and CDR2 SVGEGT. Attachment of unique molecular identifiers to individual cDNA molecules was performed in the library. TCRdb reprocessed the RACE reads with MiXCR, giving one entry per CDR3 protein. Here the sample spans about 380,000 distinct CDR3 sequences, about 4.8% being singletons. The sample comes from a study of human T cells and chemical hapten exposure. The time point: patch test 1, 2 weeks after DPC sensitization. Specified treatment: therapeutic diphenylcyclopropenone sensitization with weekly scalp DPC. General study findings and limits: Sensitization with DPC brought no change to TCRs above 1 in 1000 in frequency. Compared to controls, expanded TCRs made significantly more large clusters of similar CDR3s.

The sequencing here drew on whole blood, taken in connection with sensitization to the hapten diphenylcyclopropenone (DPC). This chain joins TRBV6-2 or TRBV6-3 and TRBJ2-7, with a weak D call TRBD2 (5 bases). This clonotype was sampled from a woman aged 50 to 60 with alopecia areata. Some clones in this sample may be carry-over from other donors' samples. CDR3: CASTNGGEQYF. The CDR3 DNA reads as TGTGCCAGCACCAACGGAGGCGAGCAGTACTTC.